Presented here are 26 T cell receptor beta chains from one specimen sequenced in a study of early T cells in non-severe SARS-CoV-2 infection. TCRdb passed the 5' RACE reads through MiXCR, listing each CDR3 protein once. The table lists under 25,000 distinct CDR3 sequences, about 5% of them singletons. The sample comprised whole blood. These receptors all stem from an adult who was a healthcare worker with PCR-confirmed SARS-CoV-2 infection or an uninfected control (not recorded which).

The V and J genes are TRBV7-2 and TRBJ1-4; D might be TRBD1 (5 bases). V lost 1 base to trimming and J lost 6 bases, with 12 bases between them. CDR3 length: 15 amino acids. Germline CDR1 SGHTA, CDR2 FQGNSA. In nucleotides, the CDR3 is TGTGCCAGCAGCTTAGTGGGGGGTCGGGATGAAAAACTGTTTTTT. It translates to CASSLVGGRDEKLFF.

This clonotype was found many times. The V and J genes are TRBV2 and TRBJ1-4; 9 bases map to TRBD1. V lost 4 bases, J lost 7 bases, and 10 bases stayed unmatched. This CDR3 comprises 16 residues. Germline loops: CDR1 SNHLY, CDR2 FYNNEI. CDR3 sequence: CASSARFTGGGEKLFF. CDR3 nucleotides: TGTGCCAGCAGTGCAAGGTTCACAGGGGGCGGTGAAAAACTGTTTTTT. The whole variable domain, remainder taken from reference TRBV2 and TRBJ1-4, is EPEVTQTPSHQVTQMGQEVILRCVPISNHLYFYWYRQILGQKVEFLVSFYNNEISEKSEIFDDQFSVERPDGSNFTLKIRSTKLEDSAMYFCASSARFTGGGEKLFFGSGTQLSVL.

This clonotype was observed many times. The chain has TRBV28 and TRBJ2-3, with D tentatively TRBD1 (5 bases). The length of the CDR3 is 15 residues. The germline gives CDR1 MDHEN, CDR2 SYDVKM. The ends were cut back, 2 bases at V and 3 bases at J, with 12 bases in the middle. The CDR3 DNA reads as TGTGCCAGCAGTTTACCAGGGTTTCCAACAGATACGCAGTATTTT. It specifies CASSLPGFPTDTQYF.

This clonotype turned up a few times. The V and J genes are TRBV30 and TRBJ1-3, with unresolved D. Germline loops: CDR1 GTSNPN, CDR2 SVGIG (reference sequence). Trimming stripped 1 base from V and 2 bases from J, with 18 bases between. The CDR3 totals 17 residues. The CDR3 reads CAWSGPRSQAAGNTIYF. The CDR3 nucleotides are TGTGCCTGGAGTGGCCCCCGGTCCCAAGCCGCTGGAAACACCATATATTTT.

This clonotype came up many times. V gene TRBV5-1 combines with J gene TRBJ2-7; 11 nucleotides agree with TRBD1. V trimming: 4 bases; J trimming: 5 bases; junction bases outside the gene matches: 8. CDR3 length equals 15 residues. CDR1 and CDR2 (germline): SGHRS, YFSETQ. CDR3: CASSVAGTGGHEQYF. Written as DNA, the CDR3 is TGCGCCAGCAGCGTTGCCGGGACAGGGGGGCACGAGCAGTACTTC.

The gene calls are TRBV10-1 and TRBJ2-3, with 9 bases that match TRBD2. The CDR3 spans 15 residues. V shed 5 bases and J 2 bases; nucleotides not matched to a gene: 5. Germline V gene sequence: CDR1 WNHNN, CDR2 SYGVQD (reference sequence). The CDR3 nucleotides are TGCGCCAGCAGTCCGGGACTAGCTGACACAGATACGCAGTATTTT. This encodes CASSPGLADTDTQYF.

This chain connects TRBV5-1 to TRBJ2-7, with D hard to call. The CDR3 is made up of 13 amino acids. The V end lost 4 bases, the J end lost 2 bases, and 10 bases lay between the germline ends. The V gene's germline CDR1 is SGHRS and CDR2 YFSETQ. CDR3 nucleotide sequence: TGCGCCAGCAGCCCGGACCGCACCTACGAGCAGTACTTC. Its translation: CASSPDRTYEQYF.

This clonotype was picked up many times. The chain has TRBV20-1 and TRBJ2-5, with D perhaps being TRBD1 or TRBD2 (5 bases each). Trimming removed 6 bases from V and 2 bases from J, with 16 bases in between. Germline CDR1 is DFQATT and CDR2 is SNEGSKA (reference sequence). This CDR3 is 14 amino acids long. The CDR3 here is CSARAGDPQETQYF. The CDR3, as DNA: TGCAGTGCCCGCGCTGGGGACCCACAAGAGACCCAGTACTTC.

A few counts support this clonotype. CDR3 bases: TGTGCCAGCAGTGAGACTAGTCAGGGCGCAGATACGCAGTATTTT. Its protein product is CASSETSQGADTQYF. The V and J genes are TRBV2 and TRBJ2-3, with D possibly TRBD2 on 6 matching bases. CDR3 size: 15 residues. From germline, CDR1 is SNHLY and CDR2 FYNNEI. V lost 3 bases to trimming and J lost 4 bases, with 14 bases between them.

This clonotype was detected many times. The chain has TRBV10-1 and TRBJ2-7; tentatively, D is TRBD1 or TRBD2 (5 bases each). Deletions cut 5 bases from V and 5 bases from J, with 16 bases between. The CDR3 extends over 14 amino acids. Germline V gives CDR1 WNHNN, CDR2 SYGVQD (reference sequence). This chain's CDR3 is CASSPSGGVDEQYF. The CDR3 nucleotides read TGCGCCAGCAGTCCCTCTGGGGGTGTCGACGAGCAGTACTTC.

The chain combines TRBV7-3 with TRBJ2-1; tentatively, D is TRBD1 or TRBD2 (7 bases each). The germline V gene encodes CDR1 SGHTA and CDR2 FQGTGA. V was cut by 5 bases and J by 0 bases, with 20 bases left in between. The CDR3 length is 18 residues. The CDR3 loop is CASSLRGGPPSSYNEQFF. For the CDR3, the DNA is TGTGCCAGCAGCCTCAGGGGGGGGCCCCCCAGCTCCTACAATGAGCAGTTCTTC.

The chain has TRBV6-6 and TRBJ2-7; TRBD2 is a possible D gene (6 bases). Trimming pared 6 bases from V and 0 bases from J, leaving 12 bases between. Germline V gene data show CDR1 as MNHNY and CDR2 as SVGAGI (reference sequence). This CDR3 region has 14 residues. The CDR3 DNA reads TGTGCCAGCAGAGCTGCGGGGAGCTCCTACGAGCAGTACTTC. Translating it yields CASRAAGSSYEQYF.

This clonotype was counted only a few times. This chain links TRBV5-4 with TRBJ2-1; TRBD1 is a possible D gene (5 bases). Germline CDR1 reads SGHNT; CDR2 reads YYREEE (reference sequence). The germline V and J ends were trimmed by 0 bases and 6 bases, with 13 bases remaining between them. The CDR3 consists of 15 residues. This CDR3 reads CASSLVQGVLNEQFF. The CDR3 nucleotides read TGTGCCAGCAGCTTGGTCCAGGGTGTCCTCAATGAGCAGTTCTTC.

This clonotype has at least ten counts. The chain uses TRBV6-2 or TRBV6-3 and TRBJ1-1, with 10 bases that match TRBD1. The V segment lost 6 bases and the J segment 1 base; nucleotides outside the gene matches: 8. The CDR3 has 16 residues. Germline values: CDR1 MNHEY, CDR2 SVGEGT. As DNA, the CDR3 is TGTGCCAGCAGCTGGGACAGGGGTTGGGAGAACACTGAAGCTTTCTTT. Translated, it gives CASSWDRGWENTEAFF.

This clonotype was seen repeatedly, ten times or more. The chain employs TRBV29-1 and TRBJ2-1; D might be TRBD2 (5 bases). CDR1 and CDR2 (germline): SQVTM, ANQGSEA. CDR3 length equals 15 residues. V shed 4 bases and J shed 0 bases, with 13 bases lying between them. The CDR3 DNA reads TGCAGCGTTGGTGCAAGAGGGTTCTCCTACAATGAGCAGTTCTTC. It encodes CSVGARGFSYNEQFF.

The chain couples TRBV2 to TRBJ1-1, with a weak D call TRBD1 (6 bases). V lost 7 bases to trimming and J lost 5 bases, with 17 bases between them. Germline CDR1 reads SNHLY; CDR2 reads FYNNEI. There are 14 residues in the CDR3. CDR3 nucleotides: TGTGCCAGCAAAGGGGAACAGGGAAGAACTGAAGCTTTCTTT. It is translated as CASKGEQGRTEAFF.

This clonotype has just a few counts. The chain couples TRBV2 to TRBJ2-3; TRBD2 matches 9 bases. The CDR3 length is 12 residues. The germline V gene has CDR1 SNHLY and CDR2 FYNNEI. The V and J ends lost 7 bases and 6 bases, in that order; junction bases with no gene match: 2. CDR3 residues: CASISGGDTQYF. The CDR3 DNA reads TGTGCCAGCATTAGCGGGGGTGATACGCAGTATTTT.

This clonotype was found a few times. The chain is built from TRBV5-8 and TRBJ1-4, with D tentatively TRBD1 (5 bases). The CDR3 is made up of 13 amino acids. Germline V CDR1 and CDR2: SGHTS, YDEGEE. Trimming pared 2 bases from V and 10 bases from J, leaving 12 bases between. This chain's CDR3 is CASSFGGSGKLFF. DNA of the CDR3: TGTGCCAGCAGCTTTGGGGGTTCGGGAAAACTGTTTTTT.

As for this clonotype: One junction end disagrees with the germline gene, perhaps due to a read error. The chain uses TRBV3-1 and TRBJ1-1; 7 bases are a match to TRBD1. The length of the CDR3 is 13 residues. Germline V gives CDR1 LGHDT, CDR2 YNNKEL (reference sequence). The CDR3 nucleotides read TGTGCCAGCAGGGGGACAGTGAACACTGAAGCCTTCTTT. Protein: CASRGTVNTEAFF.

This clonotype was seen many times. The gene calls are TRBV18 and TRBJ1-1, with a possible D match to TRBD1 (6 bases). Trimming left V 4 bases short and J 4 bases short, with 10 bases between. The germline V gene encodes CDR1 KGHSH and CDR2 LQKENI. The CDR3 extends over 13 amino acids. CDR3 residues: CASSLSGVTEAFF. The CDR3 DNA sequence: TGTGCCAGCTCACTTTCAGGGGTCACTGAAGCTTTCTTT.

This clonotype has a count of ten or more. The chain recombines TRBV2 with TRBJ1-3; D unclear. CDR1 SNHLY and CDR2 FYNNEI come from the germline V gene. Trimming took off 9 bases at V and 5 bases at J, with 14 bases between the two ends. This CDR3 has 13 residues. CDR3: CARMGGERNTIYF. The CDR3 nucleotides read TGTGCCAGAATGGGCGGGGAACGAAACACCATATATTTT.

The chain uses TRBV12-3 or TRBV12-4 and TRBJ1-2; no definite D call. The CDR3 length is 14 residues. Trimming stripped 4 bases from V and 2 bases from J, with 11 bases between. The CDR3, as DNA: TGTGCCAGCAGTTCCGTAAAACTGAACTATGGCTACACCTTC. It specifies CASSSVKLNYGYTF.

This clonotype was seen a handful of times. Here the CDR3 reads CASSGTFNYGYTF. CDR3 DNA: TGTGCCAGCAGTGGGACATTTAACTATGGCTACACCTTC. The genes are TRBV6-4 and TRBJ1-2, with D perhaps TRBD1 (5 bases). This CDR3 contains 13 residues. V was cut by 4 bases and J by 1 base, with 7 bases left in between. The germline CDR1 and CDR2 sequences are MRHNA and SNTAGT.

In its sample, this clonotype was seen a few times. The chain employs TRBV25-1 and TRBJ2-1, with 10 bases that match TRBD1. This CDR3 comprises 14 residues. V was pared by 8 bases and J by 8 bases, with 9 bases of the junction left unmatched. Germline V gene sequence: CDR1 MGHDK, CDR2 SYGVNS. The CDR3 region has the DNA TGTGCCAGCGAGGACAGGGGGGGAGGGGATGAGCAGTTCTTC. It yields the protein CASEDRGGGDEQFF.

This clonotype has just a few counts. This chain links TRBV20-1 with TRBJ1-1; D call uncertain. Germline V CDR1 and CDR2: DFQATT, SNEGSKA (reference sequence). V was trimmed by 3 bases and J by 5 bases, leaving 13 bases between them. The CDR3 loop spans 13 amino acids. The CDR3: CSASLGGRTEAFF. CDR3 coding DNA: TGCAGTGCTAGTTTGGGTGGAAGGACTGAAGCTTTCTTT.

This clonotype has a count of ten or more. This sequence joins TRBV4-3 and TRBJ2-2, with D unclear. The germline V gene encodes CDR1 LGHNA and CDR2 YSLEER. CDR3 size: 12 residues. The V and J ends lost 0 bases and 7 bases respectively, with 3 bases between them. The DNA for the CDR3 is TGCGCCAGCAGCCAAGATGGCGGGGAGCTGTTTTTT. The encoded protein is CASSQDGGELFF.